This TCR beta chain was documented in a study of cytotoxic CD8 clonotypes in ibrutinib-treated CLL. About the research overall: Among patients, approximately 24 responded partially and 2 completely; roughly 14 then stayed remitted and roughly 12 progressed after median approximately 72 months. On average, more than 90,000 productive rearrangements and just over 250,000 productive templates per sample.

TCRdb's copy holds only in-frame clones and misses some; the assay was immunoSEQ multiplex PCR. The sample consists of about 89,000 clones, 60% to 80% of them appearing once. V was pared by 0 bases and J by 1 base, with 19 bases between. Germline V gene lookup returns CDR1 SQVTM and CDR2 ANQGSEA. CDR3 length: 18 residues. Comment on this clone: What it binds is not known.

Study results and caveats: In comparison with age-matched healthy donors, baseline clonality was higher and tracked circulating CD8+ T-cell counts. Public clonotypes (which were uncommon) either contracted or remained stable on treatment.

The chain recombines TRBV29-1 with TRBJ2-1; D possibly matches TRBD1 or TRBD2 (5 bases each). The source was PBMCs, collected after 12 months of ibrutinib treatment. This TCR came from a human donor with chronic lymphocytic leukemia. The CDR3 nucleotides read TGCAGCGTTGAAGATCGGGGAGATCCAGGGATGTCCTACAATGAGCAGTTCTTC. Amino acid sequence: CSVEDRGDPGMSYNEQFF.